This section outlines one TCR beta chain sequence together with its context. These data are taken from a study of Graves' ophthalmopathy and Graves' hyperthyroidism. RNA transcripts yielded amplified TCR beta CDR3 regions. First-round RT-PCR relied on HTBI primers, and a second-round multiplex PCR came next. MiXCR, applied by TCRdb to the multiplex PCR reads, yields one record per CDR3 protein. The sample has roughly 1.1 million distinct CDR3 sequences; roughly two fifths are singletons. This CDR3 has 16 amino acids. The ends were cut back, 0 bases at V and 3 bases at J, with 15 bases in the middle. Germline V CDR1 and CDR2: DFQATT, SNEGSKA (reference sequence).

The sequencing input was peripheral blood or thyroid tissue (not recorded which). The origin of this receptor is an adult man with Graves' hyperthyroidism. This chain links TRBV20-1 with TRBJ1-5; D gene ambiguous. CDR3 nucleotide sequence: TGCAGTGCTAGAGACGCGACTTCAAGGTTCAATCAGCCCCAGCATTTT. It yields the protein CSARDATSRFNQPQHF.